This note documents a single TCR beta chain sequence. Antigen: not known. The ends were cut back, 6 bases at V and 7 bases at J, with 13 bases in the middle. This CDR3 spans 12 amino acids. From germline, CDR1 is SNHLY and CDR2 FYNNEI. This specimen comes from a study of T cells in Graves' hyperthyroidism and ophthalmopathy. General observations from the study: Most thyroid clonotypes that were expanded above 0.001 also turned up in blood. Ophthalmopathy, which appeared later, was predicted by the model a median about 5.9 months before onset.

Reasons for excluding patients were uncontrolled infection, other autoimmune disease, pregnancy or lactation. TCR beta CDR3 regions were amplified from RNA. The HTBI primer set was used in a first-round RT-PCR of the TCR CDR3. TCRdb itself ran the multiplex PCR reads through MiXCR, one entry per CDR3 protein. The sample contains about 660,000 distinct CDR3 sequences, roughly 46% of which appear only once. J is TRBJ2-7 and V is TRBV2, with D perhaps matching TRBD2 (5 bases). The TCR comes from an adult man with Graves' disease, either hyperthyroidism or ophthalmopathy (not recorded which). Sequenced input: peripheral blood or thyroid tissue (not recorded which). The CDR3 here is CASREDWWEQYF. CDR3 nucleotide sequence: TGTGCCAGCAGGGAGGACTGGTGGGAGCAGTACTTC. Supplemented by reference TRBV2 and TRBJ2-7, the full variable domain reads EPEVTQTPSHQVTQMGQEVILRCVPISNHLYFYWYRQILGQKVEFLVSFYNNEISEKSEIFDDQFSVERPDGSNFTLKIRSTKLEDSAMYFCASREDWWEQYFGPGTRLTVT.